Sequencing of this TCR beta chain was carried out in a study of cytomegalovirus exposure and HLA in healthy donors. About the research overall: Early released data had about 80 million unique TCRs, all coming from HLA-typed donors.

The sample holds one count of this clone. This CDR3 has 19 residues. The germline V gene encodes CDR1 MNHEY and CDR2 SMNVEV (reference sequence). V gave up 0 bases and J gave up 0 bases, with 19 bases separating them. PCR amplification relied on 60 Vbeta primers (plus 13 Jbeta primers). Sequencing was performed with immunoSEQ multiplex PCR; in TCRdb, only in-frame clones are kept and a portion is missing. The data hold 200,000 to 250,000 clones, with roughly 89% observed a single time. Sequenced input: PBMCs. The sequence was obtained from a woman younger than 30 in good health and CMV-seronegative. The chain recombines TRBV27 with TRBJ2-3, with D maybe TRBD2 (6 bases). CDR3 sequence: CASSLSARGGLPSTDTQYF. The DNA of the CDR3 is TGTGCCAGCAGTTTATCCGCGAGGGGCGGACTACCTAGCACAGATACGCAGTATTTT.